Below, one T cell receptor beta chain is given with its context. The antigen is not known. This record belongs to a study of human versus mouse CDR3 diversity and MHC coevolution. The CDR3 loop spans 12 amino acids. V was cut by 3 bases and J by 7 bases, with 6 bases left in between. The germline V gene has CDR1 WNHNN and CDR2 SYGVQD (reference sequence). Study conclusions and caveats: The lowest clonal inequality scores came from most of the three human donors. By iCHAO1, human TCR beta clonotypes numbered approximately 1.6 million, the most.

Some clones are missing from TCRdb's copy, which holds only in-frame ones; the method was immunoSEQ multiplex PCR. The data contain fewer than 80,000 clones, 92% of them singletons. The clonotype was recovered from a person aged 30 to 70 in good health. Sequenced material: naive CD4+ T cells from blood. Subset in this sample: CD45RO-negative CD62L-positive naive CD4 T cells. The gene calls are TRBV10-1 and TRBJ2-2; tentatively, D is TRBD2 (5 bases). The CDR3 region is CASSDGNGELFF. CDR3 coding DNA: TGCGCCAGCAGTGACGGGAACGGGGAGCTGTTTTTT.